A selection of T cell receptor beta chains follows, all from one sample in a study of cytomegalovirus exposure and HLA in healthy donors. The table came from immunoSEQ multiplex PCR; TCRdb's copy has only in-frame clones and leaves some out. This sample has around 300,000 clones; approximately 90% occur once, and the top ten carry 2% to 3%. The specimen sequenced was PBMCs. All receptors come from a woman aged 18-35 years in good health and CMV-seronegative. CDR3s include the opening cysteine and the closing phenylalanine or tryptophan. The D gene is left open where the match is weak. Part of the rows lack a size; the others show once, few, many or a class for expanded clones.

j_call | clone_size | cdr3_length | v_call | d_call | cdr3_nt | cdr3_aa
TRBJ2-2 | - | 13 | TRBV7-8 | - | TGTGCCAGCAGCCCCTCAGGGCCCGGGGAGCTGTTTTTT | CASSPSGPGELFF
TRBJ2-1 | - | 17 | TRBV9 | TRBD2 | TGTGCCAGCAGCCCAACCACTAGCGGGGGGGCCTACAATGAGCAGTTCTTC | CASSPTTSGGAYNEQFF
TRBJ1-5 | few | 13 | TRBV5-1 | - | TGCGCCAGCAGCTTTACTACGGATCAGCCCCAGCATTTT | CASSFTTDQPQHF
TRBJ1-2 | once | 13 | TRBV11-2 | - | TGTGCCAGCAGCTCCGGACAGAACTATGGCTACACCTTC | CASSSGQNYGYTF
TRBJ2-5 | - | 15 | TRBV2 | - | TGTGCCAGCAGTGAACTCGGGGTTATGGAAGAGACCCAGTACTTC | CASSELGVMEETQYF
TRBJ2-5 | - | 15 | TRBV6-5 | TRBD2 | TGTGCCAGCAGTTTCCAAGCGGGGGTGCAAGAGACCCAGTACTTC | CASSFQAGVQETQYF
TRBJ2-1 | few | 19 | TRBV4-1 | TRBD2 | TGCGCCAGCAGCCGAGGTTCGGCTAGCGGGGGGCCTCTTTACAATGAGCAGTTCTTC | CASSRGSASGGPLYNEQFF
TRBJ2-2 | - | 14 | TRBV2 | TRBD2 | TGTGCCAGCATTGAGGGACTACTGACCGGGGAGCTGTTTTTT | CASIEGLLTGELFF
TRBJ1-5 | - | 12 | TRBV10-2 | - | TGCGCCAGCAGTGAACTGAATCAGCCCCAGCATTTT | CASSELNQPQHF
TRBJ2-3 | - | 14 | TRBV6-1 | - | TGTGCCAGCAGTCTAGAGTTCAGCACAGATACGCAGTATTTT | CASSLEFSTDTQYF
TRBJ1-2 | - | 14 | TRBV9 | - | TGTGCCAGCAGCCCTTTCCGGGGGAGCTATGGCTACACCTTC | CASSPFRGSYGYTF
TRBJ1-5 | - | 14 | TRBV5-6 | TRBD1 | TGTGCCAGCAGCCGGGACAGGGGAAATCAGCCCCAGCATTTT | CASSRDRGNQPQHF
TRBJ1-1 | - | 14 | TRBV13 | TRBD1 | TGTGCCAGCAGCTTCGGGACAGGAAACACTGAAGCTTTCTTT | CASSFGTGNTEAFF
TRBJ1-1 | - | 14 | TRBV6-5 | - | TGTGCCAGCAGCCGTTCGGTTCTGAACACTGAAGCTTTCTTT | CASSRSVLNTEAFF
TRBJ2-7 | - | 11 | TRBV25-1 | - | TGTGCCAGCAGCAGCGGCTACGAGCAGTACTTC | CASSSGYEQYF
TRBJ1-6 | - | 14 | TRBV6-5 | - | TGTGCCAGCAGTTACGGCCAGGGGCATTCACCCCTCCACTTT | CASSYGQGHSPLHF
TRBJ1-5 | few | 15 | TRBV27 | TRBD1 | TGTGCCAGCAGCCTGACAGGGGACCGCAATCAGCCCCAGCATTTT | CASSLTGDRNQPQHF
TRBJ1-1 | - | 15 | TRBV27 | TRBD1 | TGTGCCAGCAGTTTATCGGCGACAGGGGTGACTGAAGCTTTCTTT | CASSLSATGVTEAFF
TRBJ1-3 | - | 13 | TRBV27 | - | TGTGCCAGCAGTAACCCCTTGCCTAACGCCATATATTTT | CASSNPLPNAIYF
TRBJ2-2 | - | 17 | TRBV15 | TRBD2 | TGTGCCACAGGCGGCGGGGCAGCGGGGCCTTACACCGGGGAGCTGTTTTTT | CATGGGAAGPYTGELFF
TRBJ2-7 | - | 14 | TRBV19 | TRBD1 | TGTGCCAGTAGTCCAAGACAGGGGATCAACGAGCAGTACTTC | CASSPRQGINEQYF
TRBJ1-3 | - | 15 | TRBV7-3 | TRBD1 | TGTGCCAGCAGCCTCCGAGGACAGGCTGGAAACACCATATATTTT | CASSLRGQAGNTIYF
TRBJ2-1 | - | 15 | TRBV7-9 | - | TGTGCCAGCAGCTTAATCTCGGGATCCTACAATGAGCAGTTCTTC | CASSLISGSYNEQFF
TRBJ2-1 | - | 15 | TRBV6-5 | TRBD2 | TGTGCCAGCAGTCCTACGGGGGGGCCCTACAATGAGCAGTTCTTC | CASSPTGGPYNEQFF
TRBJ1-2 | - | 15 | TRBV6-5 | TRBD1 | TGTGCCAGCAGTTACGGCCAGGGGGCGCAGGGTGGCTACACCTTC | CASSYGQGAQGGYTF
TRBJ2-3 | - | 14 | TRBV6-5 | - | TGTGCCAGCAGCCAAGGGGCAGCCACAGATACGCAGTATTTT | CASSQGAATDTQYF
TRBJ1-5 | - | 12 | TRBV7-9 | - | TGTGCCAGCACCACAGGGTTCCGGCCCCAGCATTTT | CASTTGFRPQHF
TRBJ1-2 | - | 11 | TRBV7-9 | - | TGTTCCAGCAGCCAGGGCGGTGGCTACACCTTC | CSSSQGGGYTF
TRBJ2-7 | - | 12 | TRBV7-9 | - | TGTGCCAGCAGCTTCGGGGGAATTGAGCAGTACTTC | CASSFGGIEQYF
TRBJ2-7 | - | 14 | TRBV2 | TRBD1 | TGTGCCAGCAGTGAACAGGGGGTTTCCTACGAGCAGTACTTC | CASSEQGVSYEQYF
TRBJ1-1 | - | 14 | TRBV11-2 | - | TGTGCCAGCAGACCACTCGACAGTTCTGCTGAAGCTTTCTTT | CASRPLDSSAEAFF
TRBJ2-2 | - | 15 | TRBV9 | TRBD2 | TGTGCCAGCAGCGTAGGCCTAGCGGGGGCCGGGGAGCTGTTTTTT | CASSVGLAGAGELFF
TRBJ2-7 | - | 15 | TRBV18 | - | TGTGCCAGCTCACCACCCGTCGGGACATACCACGAGCAGTACTTC | CASSPPVGTYHEQYF
TRBJ2-7 | - | 15 | TRBV5-1 | - | TGCGCCAGCAGCTTTTGGACAGACCTTTCCTACGAGCAGTACTTC | CASSFWTDLSYEQYF
TRBJ1-1 | - | 15 | TRBV18 | TRBD1 | TGTGCCAGCTCAGGGACAGGGGGATTGAACACTGAAGCTTTCTTT | CASSGTGGLNTEAFF
TRBJ1-5 | once | 14 | TRBV6-5 | - | TGTGCCAGCAGTCCGGTTGGGGGGAGTCAGCCCCAGCATTTT | CASSPVGGSQPQHF
TRBJ1-4 | - | 14 | TRBV6-1 | - | TGTGCCAGCGTTTTAGGAGGTATGGATGAAAAACTGTTTTTT | CASVLGGMDEKLFF